Listed below are T cell receptor beta chains from one sample, sequenced in a study of blood T cell repertoires in COVID-19. Produced via immunoSEQ multiplex PCR; TCRdb's table is partial and in-frame only. The sample yields tens of thousands of clones, 86% seen once. The sample consisted of peripheral blood. These receptor sequences come from a man aged 25 to 45 with acute or convalescent COVID-19. The CDR3 runs from the conserved cysteine through the conserved F or W. The D gene is left open where the match is weak. Size tells how often a clone was seen (once, few, many) or the class of an expanded clone, and some rows leave it out.

D gene: TRBD1
CDR3 length: 21
V gene: TRBV5-1
J gene: TRBJ1-4
clone size: NA
CDR3 protein: CASSLAFSISRHGTGNEKLFF
CDR3 DNA: TGCGCCAGCAGCTTGGCCTTCTCGATATCTAGACACGGGACAGGGAATGAAAAACTGTTTTTT

D gene: NA
CDR3 length: 13
V gene: TRBV5-1
J gene: TRBJ1-2
clone size: once
CDR3 protein: CASSLDWEDGYTF
CDR3 DNA: TGCGCCAGCAGCTTGGACTGGGAGGATGGCTACACCTTC

D gene: NA
CDR3 length: 15
V gene: TRBV5-1
J gene: TRBJ1-2
clone size: few
CDR3 protein: CASSYSGSPNYGYTF
CDR3 DNA: TGCGCCAGCAGTTATTCGGGGAGCCCAAACTATGGCTACACCTTC

D gene: NA
CDR3 length: 16
V gene: TRBV11-3
J gene: TRBJ2-2
clone size: NA
CDR3 protein: CASSLSFGGSTGELFF
CDR3 DNA: TGTGCCAGCAGCTTAAGTTTCGGGGGAAGCACCGGGGAGCTGTTTTTT

D gene: TRBD1
CDR3 length: 17
V gene: TRBV5-1
J gene: TRBJ1-2
clone size: few
CDR3 protein: CASSMRTGGQTNYGYTF
CDR3 DNA: TGCGCCAGCAGCATGCGGACAGGGGGCCAAACTAACTATGGCTACACCTTC

D gene: TRBD1
CDR3 length: 20
V gene: TRBV5-1
J gene: TRBJ2-2
clone size: NA
CDR3 protein: CASSLGLADRGQDSTGELFF
CDR3 DNA: TGCGCCAGCAGCTTGGGTCTCGCCGACAGGGGGCAGGATAGCACCGGGGAGCTGTTTTTT

D gene: TRBD2
CDR3 length: 16
V gene: TRBV15
J gene: TRBJ2-3
clone size: NA
CDR3 protein: CATSTGTSGATDTQYF
CDR3 DNA: TGTGCCACCAGCACCGGGACTAGCGGGGCAACAGATACGCAGTATTTT

D gene: NA
CDR3 length: 14
V gene: TRBV5-1
J gene: TRBJ1-6
clone size: NA
CDR3 protein: CASSLLGGNSPLHF
CDR3 DNA: TGCGCCAGCAGCTTATTGGGGGGTAATTCACCCCTCCACTTT

D gene: NA
CDR3 length: 13
V gene: TRBV12-3/TRBV12-4
J gene: TRBJ1-6
clone size: NA
CDR3 protein: CASAGTRTSPLHF
CDR3 DNA: TGTGCCAGCGCGGGGACGAGAACTTCACCCCTCCACTTT

D gene: NA
CDR3 length: 15
V gene: TRBV11-2
J gene: TRBJ2-6
clone size: NA
CDR3 protein: CASSLLLSGANVLTF
CDR3 DNA: TGTGCCAGCAGCTTACTTCTAAGTGGGGCCAACGTCCTGACTTTC

D gene: TRBD1
CDR3 length: 15
V gene: TRBV9
J gene: TRBJ1-1
clone size: NA
CDR3 protein: CASSVTGAMNTEAFF
CDR3 DNA: TGTGCCAGCAGCGTCACAGGGGCCATGAACACTGAAGCTTTCTTT

D gene: TRBD1
CDR3 length: 13
V gene: TRBV6-5
J gene: TRBJ2-2
clone size: once
CDR3 protein: CASRDRGGGELFF
CDR3 DNA: TGTGCCAGCCGGGACAGGGGGGGCGGGGAGCTGTTTTTT

D gene: NA
CDR3 length: 15
V gene: TRBV6-6
J gene: TRBJ2-1
clone size: NA
CDR3 protein: CASSPPPGTYNEQFF
CDR3 DNA: TGTGCCAGCAGTCCCCCCCCGGGGACCTACAATGAGCAGTTCTTC

D gene: TRBD1
CDR3 length: 15
V gene: TRBV5-1
J gene: TRBJ1-2
clone size: NA
CDR3 protein: CASSADGQGNYGYTF
CDR3 DNA: TGCGCCAGCAGCGCCGATGGACAGGGGAACTATGGCTACACCTTC

D gene: TRBD2
CDR3 length: 15
V gene: TRBV29-1
J gene: TRBJ2-1
clone size: NA
CDR3 protein: CSVERGTSGTNEQFF
CDR3 DNA: TGCAGCGTAGAAAGGGGGACTAGCGGAACCAATGAGCAGTTCTTC

D gene: TRBD1
CDR3 length: 14
V gene: TRBV15
J gene: TRBJ2-1
clone size: NA
CDR3 protein: CATSNARGSDEQFF
CDR3 DNA: TGTGCCACCAGCAATGCCAGGGGGTCCGATGAGCAGTTCTTC

D gene: NA
CDR3 length: 16
V gene: TRBV7-9
J gene: TRBJ1-2
clone size: NA
CDR3 protein: CASSEAGTEHNYGYTF
CDR3 DNA: TGTGCCAGCAGCGAAGCAGGGACTGAACATAACTATGGCTACACCTTC

D gene: NA
CDR3 length: 15
V gene: TRBV18
J gene: TRBJ1-2
clone size: NA
CDR3 protein: CASSPDTKQHYGYTF
CDR3 DNA: TGTGCCAGCTCACCGGACACTAAACAACACTATGGCTACACCTTC

D gene: TRBD2
CDR3 length: 16
V gene: TRBV19
J gene: TRBJ2-1
clone size: few
CDR3 protein: CASSRTSGSLFYEQFF
CDR3 DNA: TGTGCCAGTAGTCGGACTAGCGGGAGTCTATTTTATGAGCAGTTCTTC

D gene: NA
CDR3 length: 13
V gene: TRBV30
J gene: TRBJ1-1
clone size: NA
CDR3 protein: CAWTRGYDTEAFF
CDR3 DNA: TGTGCCTGGACCCGGGGGTATGACACTGAAGCTTTCTTT

D gene: NA
CDR3 length: 13
V gene: TRBV19
J gene: TRBJ2-7
clone size: NA
CDR3 protein: CASSRANAYEQYF
CDR3 DNA: TGTGCCAGTAGTAGGGCCAATGCCTACGAGCAGTACTTC

D gene: NA
CDR3 length: 13
V gene: TRBV5-1
J gene: TRBJ1-5
clone size: NA
CDR3 protein: CASSLDSNQPQHF
CDR3 DNA: TGCGCCAGCAGCTTGGATTCAAATCAGCCCCAGCATTTT

D gene: TRBD1
CDR3 length: 15
V gene: TRBV6-5
J gene: TRBJ1-5
clone size: NA
CDR3 protein: CASSVGTASNQPQHF
CDR3 DNA: TGTGCCAGCAGCGTCGGGACAGCAAGCAATCAGCCCCAGCATTTT

D gene: TRBD2
CDR3 length: 16
V gene: TRBV7-8
J gene: TRBJ2-1
clone size: NA
CDR3 protein: CASSSQRLAGGNEQFF
CDR3 DNA: TGTGCCAGCAGCTCCCAAAGACTAGCGGGTGGCAATGAGCAGTTCTTC

D gene: TRBD1
CDR3 length: 15
V gene: TRBV5-1
J gene: TRBJ1-2
clone size: NA
CDR3 protein: CASTLGGADRDGYTF
CDR3 DNA: TGCGCCAGCACCCTTGGCGGCGCGGACAGGGATGGCTACACCTTC

D gene: TRBD1
CDR3 length: 15
V gene: TRBV18
J gene: TRBJ1-2
clone size: few
CDR3 protein: CASSEPPGQGYGYTF
CDR3 DNA: TGTGCCAGCTCCGAACCCCCAGGACAGGGGTATGGCTACACCTTC

D gene: TRBD1
CDR3 length: 16
V gene: TRBV19
J gene: TRBJ1-4
clone size: once
CDR3 protein: CASSTPRTGTNEKLFF
CDR3 DNA: TGTGCCAGTAGTACGCCCCGGACAGGGACTAATGAAAAACTGTTTTTT

D gene: NA
CDR3 length: 14
V gene: TRBV7-2
J gene: TRBJ1-6
clone size: NA
CDR3 protein: CASSLRAGDSPLHF
CDR3 DNA: TGTGCCAGCAGCTTAAGGGCAGGGGATTCACCCCTCCACTTT

D gene: NA
CDR3 length: 16
V gene: TRBV9
J gene: TRBJ2-5
clone size: NA
CDR3 protein: CASSALDWARGETQYF
CDR3 DNA: TGTGCCAGCAGCGCTCTCGACTGGGCTCGGGGGGAGACCCAGTACTTC

D gene: TRBD1
CDR3 length: 15
V gene: TRBV7-3
J gene: TRBJ1-1
clone size: NA
CDR3 protein: CASSLYRDRGTEAFF
CDR3 DNA: TGTGCCAGCAGCCTATACCGGGACAGGGGGACTGAAGCTTTCTTT

D gene: NA
CDR3 length: 13
V gene: TRBV10-3
J gene: TRBJ1-1
clone size: NA
CDR3 protein: CAISDSKGAEAFF
CDR3 DNA: TGTGCCATCAGTGATAGTAAGGGGGCTGAAGCTTTCTTT

D gene: NA
CDR3 length: 15
V gene: TRBV19
J gene: TRBJ1-2
clone size: NA
CDR3 protein: CASSIPQGSNYGYTF
CDR3 DNA: TGTGCCAGTAGTATCCCCCAGGGATCTAACTATGGCTACACCTTC

D gene: TRBD1
CDR3 length: 14
V gene: TRBV20-1
J gene: TRBJ2-3
clone size: once
CDR3 protein: CSASGGQGTDTQYF
CDR3 DNA: TGCAGTGCTAGTGGCGGACAGGGAACAGATACGCAGTATTTT

D gene: NA
CDR3 length: 15
V gene: TRBV9
J gene: TRBJ2-3
clone size: few
CDR3 protein: CASTIGQSGTDTQYF
CDR3 DNA: TGTGCCAGCACCATCGGACAGTCAGGGACAGATACGCAGTATTTT

D gene: NA
CDR3 length: 15
V gene: TRBV6-1
J gene: TRBJ1-3
clone size: few
CDR3 protein: CASSEKRGQGNTIYF
CDR3 DNA: TGTGCCAGCAGTGAAAAAAGGGGCCAAGGAAACACCATATATTTT

D gene: NA
CDR3 length: 12
V gene: TRBV30
J gene: TRBJ1-2
clone size: NA
CDR3 protein: CAWSVHSYGYTF
CDR3 DNA: TGTGCCTGGAGTGTACACAGCTATGGCTACACCTTC

D gene: NA
CDR3 length: 15
V gene: TRBV3-1/TRBV3-2
J gene: TRBJ1-5
clone size: NA
CDR3 protein: CASSQAGNSNQPQHF
CDR3 DNA: TGTGCCAGCAGCCAAGCAGGGAATAGCAATCAGCCCCAGCATTTT

D gene: TRBD1
CDR3 length: 14
V gene: TRBV2
J gene: TRBJ1-2
clone size: NA
CDR3 protein: CASRAGQNNYGYTF
CDR3 DNA: TGTGCCAGCAGGGCGGGACAGAATAACTATGGCTACACCTTC

D gene: NA
CDR3 length: 15
V gene: TRBV3-1/TRBV3-2
J gene: TRBJ1-3
clone size: NA
CDR3 protein: CASSQDRVSGNTIYF
CDR3 DNA: TGTGCCAGCAGCCAAGATAGAGTCTCTGGAAACACCATATATTTT

D gene: NA
CDR3 length: 13
V gene: TRBV6-4
J gene: TRBJ1-1
clone size: NA
CDR3 protein: CASSVRMNTEAFF
CDR3 DNA: TGTGCCAGCAGTGTGAGAATGAACACTGAAGCTTTCTTT

D gene: TRBD1
CDR3 length: 19
V gene: TRBV23-1
J gene: TRBJ1-3
clone size: NA
CDR3 protein: CASSRRPTGDISSGNTIYF
CDR3 DNA: TGCGCCAGCAGTCGAAGACCAACAGGGGACATTAGCTCTGGAAACACCATATATTTT

D gene: NA
CDR3 length: 14
V gene: TRBV9
J gene: TRBJ1-3
clone size: NA
CDR3 protein: CASSTGSSGNTIYF
CDR3 DNA: TGTGCCAGCAGCACAGGGAGCTCTGGAAACACCATATATTTT

D gene: TRBD2
CDR3 length: 14
V gene: TRBV12-5
J gene: TRBJ2-5
clone size: NA
CDR3 protein: CASGWEGLAETQYF
CDR3 DNA: TGTGCTAGTGGTTGGGAGGGACTAGCGGAGACCCAGTACTTC

D gene: NA
CDR3 length: 13
V gene: TRBV29-1
J gene: TRBJ1-1
clone size: NA
CDR3 protein: CSVVMRVNTEAFF
CDR3 DNA: TGCAGCGTCGTCATGAGAGTGAACACTGAAGCTTTCTTT

D gene: NA
CDR3 length: 15
V gene: TRBV25-1
J gene: TRBJ1-1
clone size: NA
CDR3 protein: CASSTSKGVGTEAFF
CDR3 DNA: TGTGCCAGCAGTACATCCAAGGGGGTTGGGACTGAAGCTTTCTTT

D gene: NA
CDR3 length: 12
V gene: TRBV7-9
J gene: TRBJ1-1
clone size: NA
CDR3 protein: CASSLDTTEAFF
CDR3 DNA: TGTGCCAGCAGTTTAGACACCACTGAAGCTTTCTTT

D gene: TRBD2
CDR3 length: 16
V gene: TRBV5-4
J gene: TRBJ2-1
clone size: once
CDR3 protein: CASSSQRAGSYNEQFF
CDR3 DNA: TGTGCCAGCAGCTCGCAGAGAGCGGGATCCTACAATGAGCAGTTCTTC

D gene: NA
CDR3 length: 14
V gene: TRBV18
J gene: TRBJ1-1
clone size: NA
CDR3 protein: CASSPRGMNTEAFF
CDR3 DNA: TGTGCCAGCTCACCAAGGGGGATGAACACTGAAGCTTTCTTT

D gene: NA
CDR3 length: 16
V gene: TRBV7-6
J gene: TRBJ2-3
clone size: few
CDR3 protein: CASSPRPPTRGDTQYF
CDR3 DNA: TGTGCCAGCAGCCCCCGGCCCCCCACAAGAGGAGATACGCAGTATTTT

D gene: NA
CDR3 length: 12
V gene: TRBV13
J gene: TRBJ2-7
clone size: NA
CDR3 protein: CASSSERYEQYF
CDR3 DNA: TGTGCCAGCAGCTCAGAGCGCTACGAGCAGTACTTC

D gene: TRBD1
CDR3 length: 13
V gene: TRBV28
J gene: TRBJ1-2
clone size: NA
CDR3 protein: CASSSTGAYGYTF
CDR3 DNA: TGTGCCAGCAGTTCCACAGGGGCCTATGGCTACACCTTC

D gene: NA
CDR3 length: 15
V gene: TRBV7-9
J gene: TRBJ2-4
clone size: NA
CDR3 protein: CASSPGDLAKNIQYF
CDR3 DNA: TGTGCCAGCAGCCCGGGGGACCTAGCCAAAAACATTCAGTACTTC

D gene: TRBD2
CDR3 length: 16
V gene: TRBV7-3
J gene: TRBJ2-3
clone size: NA
CDR3 protein: CASSLTGGRRTDTQYF
CDR3 DNA: TGTGCCAGCAGCTTAACGGGCGGGAGGCGCACAGATACGCAGTATTTT

D gene: TRBD1
CDR3 length: 16
V gene: TRBV5-4
J gene: TRBJ1-1
clone size: few
CDR3 protein: CASSLDGTGVNTEAFF
CDR3 DNA: TGTGCCAGCAGCTTGGATGGGACAGGAGTGAACACTGAAGCTTTCTTT

D gene: NA
CDR3 length: 14
V gene: TRBV5-1
J gene: TRBJ1-6
clone size: once
CDR3 protein: CASSLGSGNSPLHF
CDR3 DNA: TGCGCCAGCAGCTTGGGCTCGGGTAATTCACCCCTCCACTTT